This T cell receptor (beta chain) was obtained from a study of cytomegalovirus exposure and HLA in healthy donors. This clone came up a few times. Amplification used 60 Vbeta primers and 13 Jbeta primers. The table came from immunoSEQ multiplex PCR; TCRdb's copy has only in-frame clones and leaves some out. The sample yields 210,000 or so clones, around 89% seen once. Germline V gives CDR1 SGHTA, CDR2 FQGNSA. This CDR3 comprises 15 residues. V was pared by 1 base and J by 2 bases, with 11 bases between. The chain couples TRBV7-2 to TRBJ1-1; weak D call: TRBD1 (6 bases). The clonotype comes from a woman under 30 in good health and CMV-seronegative. The sample consisted of PBMCs. CDR3 in amino acids: CASSLDGQINTEAFF. CDR3 nucleotide sequence: TGTGCCAGCAGCTTAGACGGACAGATAAACACTGAAGCTTTCTTT.